This T cell receptor beta chain came from a study of blood T cell repertoires in COVID-19. Study-wide background: T cells, B-cell-depleted T cells, or PBMCs provided the cDNA or gDNA that served as material.

The method was immunoSEQ multiplex PCR; TCRdb's version includes in-frame clones alone and lacks a portion of them. The repertoire holds 180,000 or so clones, with around 87% as singletons. V was shortened by 7 bases and J by 2 bases, with 8 bases between the two germline ends. The CDR3 contains 13 residues. Germline assignment: CDR1 LGHDT and CDR2 YNNKEL (reference sequence). The chain carries TRBV3-1 (or the pseudogene TRBV3-2) and TRBJ2-2; D not resolved. Source material: peripheral blood. This receptor was identified in a young man with acute or convalescent COVID-19. The CDR3 nucleotides read TGTGCCAGCAACTTAGAAAACACCGGGGAGCTGTTTTTT. Encoded protein: CASNLENTGELFF.